Listed below are T cell receptor beta chains from one sample, sequenced in a study of blood T cells in healthy people across ages. TCRdb ran MiXCR on the 5' RACE reads and lists one entry per CDR3 protein. The sample lists some 670,000 distinct CDR3 sequences; roughly half were seen once. The sample taken for sequencing was blood. All receptors come from a woman older than 75 in good health. The CDR3 runs from the conserved cysteine through the conserved F or W. D genes are given only for firm matches. A row's size may be missing; if present it is once, few, many or a size class.

V	D	size	J	CDR3	DNA
TRBV25-1	NA	NA	TRBJ1-6	CASSWRYSPLHF	TGTGCCAGCAGTTGGCGCTACTCACCCCTCCACTTT
TRBV12-3/TRBV12-4	TRBD1	many	TRBJ1-4	CASSLAQRTGGEKLFF	TGTGCCAGCAGTTTAGCCCAACGGACAGGTGGCGAAAAACTGTTTTTT
TRBV7-3	TRBD2	NA	TRBJ2-3	CGSSLRTSGKGDTQYF	TGTGGCAGCAGCTTAAGGACTAGCGGGAAAGGAGATACACAGTATTTT
TRBV20-1	NA	few	TRBJ2-1	CSAPAWDNEQFF	TGCAGTGCTCCGGCCTGGGACAATGAGCAGTTCTTC
TRBV21-1	NA	NA	TRBJ1-2	CASRYPQGRIHGYTF	TGTGCCAGCAGATATCCCCAGGGAAGGATTCATGGCTACACCTTC
TRBV28	NA	NA	TRBJ2-1	CASSSPPPEHLYYEQFF	TGTGCCAGCAGTTCCCCCCCACCGGAGCATTTATACTACGAGCAGTTCTTC
TRBV29-1	NA	many	TRBJ2-1	CSVEVLGDNEQFF	TGCAGCGTTGAAGTCCTCGGGGACAATGAGCAGTTCTTC
TRBV15	NA	many	TRBJ1-2	CATSRDFVVVTGYGYTF	TGTGCCACCAGCAGAGATTTTGTAGTGGTAACTGGATATGGCTACACCTTC
TRBV30	TRBD2	NA	TRBJ2-3	CAWSVRSGIPDTQYF	TGTGCCTGGAGTGTACGTAGCGGGATTCCAGATACGCAGTATTTT
TRBV7-3	NA	NA	TRBJ2-7	CASSLTLDMESFHEQYF	TGTGCCAGCAGCTTAACCCTTGACATGGAATCGTTTCACGAGCAGTACTTC
TRBV4-1	NA	NA	TRBJ2-3	CASSHQEGPRYTDTQYF	TGCGCCAGCAGCCACCAAGAGGGGCCTCGATACACAGATACGCAGTATTTT
TRBV4-3	NA	NA	TRBJ1-1	CASSRTLVGTEAFF	TGCGCCAGCAGCCGTACCCTCGTGGGAACTGAAGCTTTCTTT
TRBV12-3/TRBV12-4	NA	NA	TRBJ2-3	CASSLQVTLVTDTQYF	TGTGCCAGCAGTTTACAGGTCACTCTCGTCACAGATACGCAGTATTTT
TRBV7-2	NA	NA	TRBJ1-2	CASSLAGEYGYTF	TGTGCCAGCAGCTTAGCGGGGGAATACGGCTACACCTTC
TRBV25-1	TRBD1	NA	TRBJ1-1	CASRLGTGGFNTEAFF	TGTGCCAGCAGATTAGGGACAGGTGGGTTTAACACTGAAGCTTTCTTT
TRBV12-3/TRBV12-4	NA	NA	TRBJ2-7	CASSLVAHEQYF	TGTGCCAGCAGTTTAGTTGCCCACGAGCAGTACTTC
TRBV28	NA	few	TRBJ2-5	CASSFPGSHQETQYF	TGTGCCAGCAGTTTTCCAGGGTCGCACCAAGAGACCCAGTACTTC
TRBV27	NA	NA	TRBJ2-6	CASSSTGAGANVLTF	TGTGCCAGCAGTTCGACAGGAGCTGGGGCCAACGTCCTGACTTTC
TRBV30	TRBD1	NA	TRBJ1-5	CAWDQQGNQPQHF	TGTGCCTGGGACCAACAGGGGAATCAGCCCCAGCATTTT
TRBV9	NA	NA	TRBJ1-1	CASTGSNTEAFF	TGTGCCAGCACGGGCTCGAACACTGAAGCTTTCTTT
TRBV20-1	TRBD1	NA	TRBJ1-2	CSAGRSTGDYGYTF	TGCAGTGCTGGACGTAGCACAGGGGACTATGGCTACACCTTC
TRBV12-3/TRBV12-4	NA	many	TRBJ2-5	CASRRDLSETQYF	TGTGCCAGCAGGCGTGACCTGTCGGAGACCCAGTACTTC
TRBV29-1	NA	NA	TRBJ1-1	CSVKVGSWNTETFF	TGCAGCGTTAAGGTAGGGTCCTGGAACACTGAAACTTTCTTT
TRBV2	NA	NA	TRBJ1-5	CASSRWGPGRGNQPQHF	TGTGCCAGCAGTAGGTGGGGTCCGGGAAGGGGCAATCAGCCCCAGCATTTT
TRBV7-9	NA	many	TRBJ2-3	CASSSTGGGTQYF	TGTGCCAGCAGCTCAACAGGAGGTGGGACGCAGTATTTT
TRBV5-1	NA	NA	TRBJ2-1	CANRFGRTTYNEQFF	TGCGCCAACAGATTTGGGAGGACCACCTACAATGAGCAGTTCTTC
TRBV2	NA	NA	TRBJ2-3	CADHRGSSTDAQYF	TGCGCCGACCACCGCGGATCTAGCACAGATGCGCAGTATTTT
TRBV6-4	TRBD2	once	TRBJ2-1	CASSAVTSGKNEQFF	TGTGCCAGCAGTGCCGTGACTAGCGGGAAAAATGAGCAGTTCTTC
TRBV14	NA	NA	TRBJ1-2	CASSQEGGNYGFTF	TGTGCCAGCAGCCAAGAGGGTGGGAACTATGGCTTCACCTTC
TRBV20-1	TRBD1	NA	TRBJ1-4	CSARAGGTGGEKLFF	TGCAGTGCTAGAGCCGGCGGGACAGGGGGTGAAAAACTGTTTTTT
TRBV25-1	NA	many	TRBJ2-5	CASSPRGTAQETQYF	TGTGCCAGCAGCCCTCGGGGGACTGCTCAAGAGACCCAGTACTTC
TRBV10-3	NA	many	TRBJ2-1	CAISERGPSHEQFF	TGTGCCATCAGTGAGCGCGGACCGTCCCATGAGCAGTTCTTC
TRBV7-9	NA	NA	TRBJ2-1	CASSTMMTGRSYNEQFF	TGTGCCAGCAGCACGATGATGACCGGTAGGAGCTACAATGAGCAGTTCTTC
TRBV20-1	NA	NA	TRBJ2-5	CSARDKTTEQYF	TGCAGTGCTAGAGATAAAACGACAGAGCAGTACTTC
TRBV5-1	NA	many	TRBJ2-7	CASSLTGGYGEQYF	TGCGCCAGCAGCCTAACCGGGGGCTATGGCGAGCAGTACTTC
TRBV4-2	NA	many	TRBJ2-3	CASSQDPDGGTDTQYF	TGTGCCAGCAGCCAAGACCCGGACGGAGGCACAGATACGCAGTATTTT
TRBV29-1	NA	NA	TRBJ1-5	CSVEVGNSGQPQHF	TGCAGCGTTGAAGTAGGGAACTCAGGTCAGCCCCAGCATTTT
TRBV9	TRBD1	few	TRBJ1-1	CASSVGHRGLVNTEAFF	TGTGCCAGCAGCGTAGGCCACAGGGGGCTAGTGAACACTGAAGCTTTCTTT
TRBV7-7	TRBD1	NA	TRBJ2-7	CAGSLALAGGYEQYF	TGTGCCGGCAGCTTAGCCCTAGCAGGGGGCTACGAGCAGTACTTC
TRBV4-1	TRBD2	NA	TRBJ2-4	CASSQPLTGLAYSQVQYF	TGCGCCAGCAGCCAACCTTTAACCGGACTAGCCTATAGTCAGGTGCAGTACTTC
TRBV9	NA	NA	TRBJ2-1	CASSVGSKAYEQFF	TGTGCCAGCAGCGTAGGGTCCAAAGCCTACGAGCAGTTCTTC
TRBV12-3/TRBV12-4	NA	NA	TRBJ2-3	CASSLRVSTDVQYF	TGTGCCAGCAGTTTGAGGGTTAGCACAGATGTGCAGTATTTT
TRBV29-1	NA	NA	TRBJ2-1	CSVAVSSYEQFF	TGCAGCGTTGCGGTTTCCTCCTACGAGCAGTTCTTC
TRBV7-3	NA	many	TRBJ1-1	CASSLDRGAGTEAFF	TGTGCCAGCAGCTTGGACCGGGGAGCCGGGACTGAAGCTTTCTTT
TRBV25-1	TRBD1	many	TRBJ1-1	CASQAGGSTEAFF	TGTGCCAGCCAAGCAGGGGGTAGCACTGAAGCTTTCTTT
TRBV7-3	TRBD1	NA	TRBJ1-2	CASSLSRTGDKPYGYTF	TGTGCCAGCAGCCTATCACGGACAGGAGACAAACCATATGGCTACACCTTC
TRBV20-1	NA	NA	TRBJ2-3	CSARDEGKDTQYF	TGCAGTGCTAGAGATGAAGGGAAAGATACGCAGTATTTT
TRBV3-1	TRBD2	NA	TRBJ2-5	CASSQDGLAGRQETQYF	TGTGCCAGCAGCCAAGATGGACTAGCGGGGAGACAAGAGACCCAGTACTTC
TRBV15	NA	NA	TRBJ2-3	CATSRADHTDTQYF	TGTGCCACCAGCAGGGCGGATCACACAGATACGCAGTATTTT
TRBV20-1	TRBD1	NA	TRBJ2-4	CSARLIFGDRENIQYF	TGCAGTGCTCGGCTCATTTTCGGGGACAGGGAGAACATTCAGTACTTC
TRBV21-1	NA	many	TRBJ2-1	CASSARNEQFF	TGTGCCAGTAGTGCCCGCAATGAGCAGTTCTTC
TRBV7-9	NA	NA	TRBJ1-2	CASSLSTARGYGYTF	TGTGCCAGCAGCTTATCTACAGCGAGGGGCTATGGCTACACCTTC
TRBV12-3/TRBV12-4	NA	NA	TRBJ1-5	CASSFGALTNQPQHF	TGTGCCAGCAGTTTTGGAGCTCTCACTAATCAGCCCCAGCATTTT
TRBV29-1	TRBD2	NA	TRBJ2-1	CTGGGGIVNEQFF	TGCACCGGGGGCGGGGGGATCGTCAATGAGCAGTTCTTC
TRBV12-5	NA	NA	TRBJ2-5	CASGLAGDGETQYF	TGTGCTAGTGGTTTGGCAGGGGATGGGGAGACCCAGTACTTC
TRBV7-3	NA	many	TRBJ2-1	CASSSQSYNEQFF	TGTGCCAGCAGCTCACAGTCCTACAATGAGCAGTTCTTC
TRBV11-2	NA	NA	TRBJ2-2	CASSLQTLAVIVAGNIGELFF	TGTGCCAGCAGCTTACAGACGCTAGCCGTGATTGTTGCGGGAAACATCGGGGAGCTGTTTTTT
TRBV2	TRBD1	many	TRBJ1-2	CAISRTGGKNYGYTF	TGTGCCATCAGCCGGACAGGGGGAAAGAACTATGGCTACACCTTC